This T cell receptor beta chain comes out of a study of T-cell memory formation after mild COVID-19. On the study more broadly: TCR clusters were mostly confined to one donor each.

A few counts support this clonotype. One entry per CDR3 protein results from TCRdb running MiXCR on the 5' RACE reads. The repertoire holds about 360,000 distinct CDR3 sequences, with 10% to 15% as singletons. CDR1 and CDR2 (germline): SEHNR, FQNEAQ (reference sequence). Trimming stripped 5 bases from V and 5 bases from J, with 11 bases between. This CDR3 region has 13 residues. The sample was PBMCs or a T cell subset sorted from them (not recorded which). This receptor was identified in a man aged 18 to 35 who had mild COVID-19 (a few samples of this study predate the infection). Cell type and time point are not known. The chain couples TRBV7-9 to TRBJ2-3; weak D call: TRBD2 (7 bases). CDR3 residues: CASSGGAIDTQYF. CDR3 DNA: TGTGCCAGCAGCGGGGGGGCTATAGATACGCAGTATTTT.